Detailed here is one TCR beta chain. This specimen comes from a study of blood T cell repertoires in COVID-19. Profiled with immunoSEQ multiplex PCR; TCRdb holds only in-frame clones, not every one. Altogether about 280,000 clones are present, 80% to 90% being singletons, with the ten largest covering around 3%. V trimming: 0 bases; J trimming: 4 bases; junction bases outside the gene matches: 9. The CDR3 totals 16 residues. Germline V gives CDR1 SGHRS, CDR2 YFSETQ. The source is a woman aged 25 to 39 with active or convalescent COVID-19. Sequencing input: peripheral blood. The chain uses TRBV5-1 and TRBJ2-5; TRBD2 aligns across 7 bases. The CDR3 spells CASSLGVTSEGETQYF. Here the CDR3 DNA reads TGCGCCAGCAGCTTGGGTGTCACTAGCGAGGGAGAGACCCAGTACTTC.